A selection of T cell receptor beta chains follows, all from one sample in a study of cytomegalovirus exposure and HLA in healthy donors. Libraries were prepared by immunoSEQ multiplex PCR; TCRdb keeps only in-frame clonotypes and omits some of them. Of hundreds of thousands of clones in the sample, 70% to 90% are singletons; the top ten hold 5.5% to 6.5%. Sequenced sample: PBMCs. These receptors were collected from a woman aged 18-35 years in good health and CMV-seronegative. The CDR3 runs from the conserved cysteine through the conserved F or W. The D gene is left open where the match is weak. Size is stated for part of the rows, as once, few or many counts, or as a class when the clone is expanded.

size,V,J,D,DNA,CDR3
.,TRBV30,TRBJ2-3,TRBD2,TGTGCCTGGAGTGTGGGGCTAGCGGGTAAAGATACGCAGTATTTT,CAWSVGLAGKDTQYF
.,TRBV5-1,TRBJ1-5,TRBD1,TGCGCCAGCGGGAGGCAGGGGGACAGCAATCAGCCCCAGCATTTT,CASGRQGDSNQPQHF
.,TRBV5-1,TRBJ1-1,.,TGCGCCAGCGGAGACGGACAGTTCCTTAACACTGAAGCTTTCTTT,CASGDGQFLNTEAFF
.,TRBV7-9,TRBJ1-1,.,TGTGCCAGCAGCTTAGGGGGAGGGTCCGAAGCTTTCTTT,CASSLGGGSEAFF
once,TRBV7-9,TRBJ2-5,TRBD1,TGTGCCAGCAGACATAGGGGGCCCCGGGAGACCCAGTACTTC,CASRHRGPRETQYF
.,TRBV30,TRBJ1-3,.,TGTGCCTGGGCCGACAGTCGTAGCACCATATATTTT,CAWADSRSTIYF
.,TRBV12-5,TRBJ2-7,.,TGTGCTAGTGGGCCTCGACAGGGAGGCTACGAGCAGTACTTC,CASGPRQGGYEQYF
.,TRBV7-9,TRBJ2-7,.,TGTGCCAGCAGCTTAGGAGGGACGGACTACGAGCAGTACTTC,CASSLGGTDYEQYF
many,TRBV18,TRBJ1-5,.,TGTGCCAGCTCACCAAACGGGAATCAGCCCCAGCATTTT,CASSPNGNQPQHF
few,TRBV20-1,TRBJ1-2,.,TGCAGTGCCCTCGGGGCCCATGGCTACACCTTC,CSALGAHGYTF
.,TRBV20-1,TRBJ1-1,.,TGCAGTGCTAAGGAGAACACTGAAGCTTTCTTT,CSAKENTEAFF
.,TRBV15,TRBJ2-7,TRBD1,TGTGCCACCAGCAGAGTTACAGGGGGGCTCGAGCAGTACTTC,CATSRVTGGLEQYF
once,TRBV7-3,TRBJ2-5,TRBD2,TGTGCCAGCAGCTCTAGCGGGGGGGCAGGGACCCAGTACTTC,CASSSSGGAGTQYF
.,TRBV7-9,TRBJ1-2,.,TGTGCCAGCAGCTCGCCAACTGGCTATGGCTACACCTTC,CASSSPTGYGYTF
.,TRBV9,TRBJ1-1,.,TGTGCCAGCAGCGCCGGGAGGAGGGGTAGAAGTCCTGAAGCTTTCTTT,CASSAGRRGRSPEAFF
.,TRBV13,TRBJ2-3,.,TGTGCCAGCAGCTCCACCCCCTGGTCCAGCACAGATACGCAGTATTTT,CASSSTPWSSTDTQYF
.,TRBV27,TRBJ2-5,.,TGTGCCAGCAGTTTATTTTCCCAAGAGACCCAGTACTTC,CASSLFSQETQYF
.,TRBV30,TRBJ2-1,.,TGTGCCTGGAGTGTAATCTCCGGATACAATGAGCAGTTCTTC,CAWSVISGYNEQFF
.,TRBV9,TRBJ2-6,.,TGTGCCAGCAGCGTAGCGGCAGGCCCTAGCTCTGGGGCCAACGTCCTGACTTTC,CASSVAAGPSSGANVLTF
.,TRBV7-9,TRBJ1-1,.,TGTGCCAGCAGCTTAGGCTGGAACACTGAAGCTTTCTTT,CASSLGWNTEAFF
.,TRBV5-6,TRBJ2-4,.,TGTGCCAGCAGCGCCCGAGGGACGGACATTCAGTACTTC,CASSARGTDIQYF
.,TRBV9,TRBJ2-3,.,TGTGCCAGCAGCGTAGAGGGCACTACCACAGATACGCAGTATTTT,CASSVEGTTTDTQYF
.,TRBV13,TRBJ1-2,.,TGTGCCAGCAGCCCTGGGGCAGGGCTGGATAGCTATGGCTACACCTTC,CASSPGAGLDSYGYTF
.,TRBV7-9,TRBJ1-4,TRBD1,TGTGCCAGCAGCTCGGCTCTCTCAGGCAGGGGGCGAGAAAAACTGTTTTTT,CASSSALSGRGREKLFF
few,TRBV11-2,TRBJ2-5,.,TGTGCCAGCAGCTTCTGGACGGAGACCCAGTACTTC,CASSFWTETQYF
.,TRBV15,TRBJ1-2,.,TGTGCCACCAGCCAAAACCCCTCCTCGGGGCTATACTATGGCTACACCTTC,CATSQNPSSGLYYGYTF
.,TRBV18,TRBJ1-4,.,TGTGCCAGCTCACCACTCGGCGGATCGGATGAAAAACTGTTTTTT,CASSPLGGSDEKLFF
.,TRBV11-2,TRBJ2-5,TRBD1,TGTGCCAGCAGCTTACACGGACAGGGGAGAGAGACCCAGTACTTC,CASSLHGQGRETQYF
.,TRBV27,TRBJ1-2,.,TGTGCCAGCAGTTCCACTACCCCGGGCTATGGCTACACCTTC,CASSSTTPGYGYTF
.,TRBV2,TRBJ2-7,TRBD1,TGTGCCAGCAGGAGGGACAGGTACGAGCAGTACTTC,CASRRDRYEQYF
.,TRBV4-1,TRBJ2-7,TRBD2,TGCGCCAGCAGCCCAACTAGCGCCCTTGCCTACGAGCAGTACTTC,CASSPTSALAYEQYF
.,TRBV2,TRBJ2-1,TRBD1,TGTGCCAGCAGTGAAGCCGGGACAGGGAGGAATGAGCAGTTCTTC,CASSEAGTGRNEQFF
.,TRBV29-1,TRBJ2-7,TRBD1,TGCAGCGTTATAAAAACGACAGGGGGCCCTTCCTACGAGCAGTACTTC,CSVIKTTGGPSYEQYF
.,TRBV15,TRBJ2-7,.,TGTGCCACCAGCAGAGATCAGGCATCCGAGCAGTACTTC,CATSRDQASEQYF
.,TRBV28,TRBJ1-5,.,TGTGCCAGCAGTTTAGGACGGAGGGGCAATCAGCCCCAGCATTTT,CASSLGRRGNQPQHF
.,TRBV27,TRBJ2-3,.,TGTGCCACCTTGGCGACCGCTTGGGCAGATACGCAGTATTTT,CATLATAWADTQYF
.,TRBV28,TRBJ2-1,TRBD2,TGTGCCAGCAATAGGGCCAGCGGGGACAATGAGCAGTTCTTC,CASNRASGDNEQFF
.,TRBV5-1,TRBJ2-1,.,TGCGCCAGCAGCTTAGAAGGGAACAATGAGCAGTTCTTC,CASSLEGNNEQFF
.,TRBV28,TRBJ1-2,.,TGTGCCAGCAGTTTTGCTTATGGCTACACCTTC,CASSFAYGYTF
many,TRBV6-6,TRBJ2-7,.,TGTGCCAGCAGTTACTCGGAAGGGATGCACGAGCAGTACTTC,CASSYSEGMHEQYF
.,TRBV6-1,TRBJ1-5,TRBD1,TGTGCCAGCAGCCACAGGGGACGGGATCAGCCCCAGCATTTT,CASSHRGRDQPQHF